The sequence of this T cell receptor (beta chain) was determined in a study of neoadjuvant nivolumab and ipilimumab in lung cancer. The wider study: The combination arm added day-1 ipilimumab 1 mg/kg to nivolumab 3 mg/kg on days 1, 15, 29.

The CDR3 runs 13 residues. Trimming took 6 bases from V and 7 from J; bases not matched to a gene: 4. Per germline, CDR1 MGHDK and CDR2 SYGVNS. About this clone: Its antigen is not identified.

Findings and limits, study-wide: Only two of four nivolumab-treated tumors gained richness and clonality by surgery.

TCRdb keeps only in-frame clones here, not all; method: immunoSEQ multiplex PCR. The table records 10,000 to 15,000 clones, 90% to 96% of them present only once. The chain is built from TRBV25-1 and TRBJ1-5, with TRBD1 identical over 9 bases. This receptor was identified in an adult with non-small cell lung cancer. The sample consisted of peripheral blood, taken after neoadjuvant nivolumab, alone or with ipilimumab, at or shortly before surgery. CDR3 nucleotide sequence: TGTGCCAGCAGCGGGACAGGGAGACAGCCCCAGCATTTT. Its protein is CASSGTGRQPQHF.